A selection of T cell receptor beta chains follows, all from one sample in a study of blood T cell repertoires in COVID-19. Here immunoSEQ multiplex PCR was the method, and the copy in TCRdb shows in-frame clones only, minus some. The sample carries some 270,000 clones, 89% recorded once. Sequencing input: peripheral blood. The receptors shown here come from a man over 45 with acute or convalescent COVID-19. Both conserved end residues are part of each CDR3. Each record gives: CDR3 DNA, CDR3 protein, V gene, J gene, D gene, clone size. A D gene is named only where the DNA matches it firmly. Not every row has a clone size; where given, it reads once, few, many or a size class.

CDR3nt: TGTGCCAGCAGCCGTAGCGGGGGGCCCCCGGAAGATACGCAGTATTTT
CDR3aa: CASSRSGGPPEDTQYF
v_gene: TRBV11-2
j_gene: TRBJ2-3
d_gene: TRBD2
abundance: NA

CDR3nt: TGTGCCAGCAGTTTACAGGGGCCATCATCCTACGAGCAGTACTTC
CDR3aa: CASSLQGPSSYEQYF
v_gene: TRBV27
j_gene: TRBJ2-7
d_gene: NA
abundance: NA

CDR3nt: TGCGCCAGCAGCCCCAGGACCGGGGATGCTACTGAAGCTTTCTTT
CDR3aa: CASSPRTGDATEAFF
v_gene: TRBV5-1
j_gene: TRBJ1-1
d_gene: NA
abundance: NA

CDR3nt: TGTGCCAGCAGCTTCTCACAGCTAAACACCATATATTTT
CDR3aa: CASSFSQLNTIYF
v_gene: TRBV7-9
j_gene: TRBJ1-3
d_gene: NA
abundance: once

CDR3nt: TGTGCCAGCAGTCCACAGGGAGATCAGCCCCAGCATTTT
CDR3aa: CASSPQGDQPQHF
v_gene: TRBV6-6
j_gene: TRBJ1-5
d_gene: NA
abundance: NA

CDR3nt: TGTGCCAGTAGCCTAGGGACTAGCGAGACGGGTCAGTACTTC
CDR3aa: CASSLGTSETGQYF
v_gene: TRBV19
j_gene: TRBJ2-4
d_gene: TRBD2
abundance: NA

CDR3nt: TGTGCCAGCAGCCCCTGGGCAGCGGACTATGGCTACACCTTC
CDR3aa: CASSPWAADYGYTF
v_gene: TRBV27
j_gene: TRBJ1-2
d_gene: NA
abundance: NA

CDR3nt: TGTGCCAGTTGGGCAGGCCTAAACTATGGCTACACCTTC
CDR3aa: CASWAGLNYGYTF
v_gene: TRBV6-6
j_gene: TRBJ1-2
d_gene: NA
abundance: NA

CDR3nt: TGTGCCAGCAGCGCTCACAGGGGGCCGAACACCGGGGAGCTGTTTTTT
CDR3aa: CASSAHRGPNTGELFF
v_gene: TRBV21-1
j_gene: TRBJ2-2
d_gene: NA
abundance: NA

CDR3nt: TGTGCCAGCAGCCAAGCACAGGTCTATGGCTACACCTTC
CDR3aa: CASSQAQVYGYTF
v_gene: TRBV14
j_gene: TRBJ1-2
d_gene: NA
abundance: NA

CDR3nt: TGCGCCAGCAGCTTGGATTCGGCCACGACTAGCACAGATACGCAGTATTTT
CDR3aa: CASSLDSATTSTDTQYF
v_gene: TRBV5-1
j_gene: TRBJ2-3
d_gene: NA
abundance: NA

CDR3nt: TGTGCCAGCTCACCGAGAAGAGGCGATGAGCAGTTCTTC
CDR3aa: CASSPRRGDEQFF
v_gene: TRBV18
j_gene: TRBJ2-1
d_gene: NA
abundance: NA

CDR3nt: TGTGCCAGTAGTATAGATCCAGAAGATTCACCCCTCCACTTT
CDR3aa: CASSIDPEDSPLHF
v_gene: TRBV19
j_gene: TRBJ1-6
d_gene: NA
abundance: NA

CDR3nt: TGCGCCAGCAGCCCCCAACGGACAGTCCAAGAGACCCAGTACTTC
CDR3aa: CASSPQRTVQETQYF
v_gene: TRBV5-1
j_gene: TRBJ2-5
d_gene: NA
abundance: NA

CDR3nt: TGTGCCAGCAGTAATAGACAGGGGGACTATGGCTACACCTTC
CDR3aa: CASSNRQGDYGYTF
v_gene: TRBV6-5
j_gene: TRBJ1-2
d_gene: TRBD1
abundance: NA

CDR3nt: TGTGCCAGCAGCTTGGCTCAAGGAGGAACTGAAGCTTTCTTT
CDR3aa: CASSLAQGGTEAFF
v_gene: TRBV5-4
j_gene: TRBJ1-1
d_gene: NA
abundance: NA

CDR3nt: TGTGCCAGCAGCTTGGTCCCAGGGAGCAATCAGCCCCAGCATTTT
CDR3aa: CASSLVPGSNQPQHF
v_gene: TRBV5-4
j_gene: TRBJ1-5
d_gene: NA
abundance: once

CDR3nt: TGTGCCAGCACCCCGGACAGTGGTCAGCCCCAGCATTTT
CDR3aa: CASTPDSGQPQHF
v_gene: TRBV2
j_gene: TRBJ1-5
d_gene: NA
abundance: NA

CDR3nt: TGTGCCAGCACCTCGGCCGGGGTTAATGAAAAACTGTTTTTT
CDR3aa: CASTSAGVNEKLFF
v_gene: TRBV2
j_gene: TRBJ1-4
d_gene: NA
abundance: NA

CDR3nt: TGTGCCAGCAGCTTAGACAGGGGAGACGGAAAACTGTTTTTT
CDR3aa: CASSLDRGDGKLFF
v_gene: TRBV7-2
j_gene: TRBJ1-4
d_gene: TRBD1
abundance: NA

CDR3nt: TGTGCCACCAGCGGATCATGGGGGACAGGGGAAGAGACCCAGTACTTC
CDR3aa: CATSGSWGTGEETQYF
v_gene: TRBV15
j_gene: TRBJ2-5
d_gene: TRBD1
abundance: NA

CDR3nt: TGTGCCAGCAGCTATTTCTCCCCCGGGACTGAAGCTTTCTTT
CDR3aa: CASSYFSPGTEAFF
v_gene: TRBV5-5
j_gene: TRBJ1-1
d_gene: NA
abundance: NA

CDR3nt: TGTGCCATCAGTGAGGAGGGCCTTTATGGCTACACCTTC
CDR3aa: CAISEEGLYGYTF
v_gene: TRBV10-3
j_gene: TRBJ1-2
d_gene: NA
abundance: NA

CDR3nt: TGTGCCAGCGGGGGGAGGTTGGGGACTAATGAAAAACTGTTTTTT
CDR3aa: CASGGRLGTNEKLFF
v_gene: TRBV28
j_gene: TRBJ1-4
d_gene: NA
abundance: NA

CDR3nt: TGTGCCAGCAGTTCGGATACTCCCCTCTCGGGCGAGCAGTACTTC
CDR3aa: CASSSDTPLSGEQYF
v_gene: TRBV6-5
j_gene: TRBJ2-7
d_gene: NA
abundance: NA

CDR3nt: TGTGCCAGCAGTAACGGGTTAATCTATGGCTACACCTTC
CDR3aa: CASSNGLIYGYTF
v_gene: TRBV6-4
j_gene: TRBJ1-2
d_gene: NA
abundance: NA

CDR3nt: TGTGCCAGCAGTGAAGGGGCAGTGGATGAGCAGTTCTTC
CDR3aa: CASSEGAVDEQFF
v_gene: TRBV2
j_gene: TRBJ2-1
d_gene: NA
abundance: once

CDR3nt: TGTGCCAGCAGCCAAGCCCCTCCTGGGGGGGGCTACACCTTC
CDR3aa: CASSQAPPGGGYTF
v_gene: TRBV4-2
j_gene: TRBJ1-2
d_gene: NA
abundance: few

CDR3nt: TGTGCCAGCGGACAATACTACAACCAAGAGACCCAGTACTTC
CDR3aa: CASGQYYNQETQYF
v_gene: TRBV3-1/TRBV3-2
j_gene: TRBJ2-5
d_gene: NA
abundance: NA

CDR3nt: TGCGCCAGCAGCGACGGGACAGCGTCTTCGTATGGCTACACCTTC
CDR3aa: CASSDGTASSYGYTF
v_gene: TRBV5-1
j_gene: TRBJ1-2
d_gene: TRBD1
abundance: NA

CDR3nt: TGTGCCAGCTCACCATCGCAAGCGAAAGGTGGCAATATTAATGAAAAACTGTTTTTT
CDR3aa: CASSPSQAKGGNINEKLFF
v_gene: TRBV18
j_gene: TRBJ1-4
d_gene: NA
abundance: NA

CDR3nt: TGCAGTGCTCTTGAAGAGAACCAGTACTTC
CDR3aa: CSALEENQYF
v_gene: TRBV20-1
j_gene: TRBJ2-5
d_gene: NA
abundance: NA

CDR3nt: TGTGCCAGCAGTTACTTCGGGGACACTGAAGCTTTCTTT
CDR3aa: CASSYFGDTEAFF
v_gene: TRBV6-5
j_gene: TRBJ1-1
d_gene: NA
abundance: NA

CDR3nt: TGCGCCAGCAGCTTGGGACAGGGTGGCGAGCAGTACTTC
CDR3aa: CASSLGQGGEQYF
v_gene: TRBV5-1
j_gene: TRBJ2-7
d_gene: TRBD1
abundance: NA

CDR3nt: TGTGCCAGCTCACCCAGGGATAATTCACCCCTCCACTTT
CDR3aa: CASSPRDNSPLHF
v_gene: TRBV18
j_gene: TRBJ1-6
d_gene: NA
abundance: NA

CDR3nt: TGTGCCAGCAGCTTAGAATCCTACGGGGGATCGGGGGGCTACACCTTC
CDR3aa: CASSLESYGGSGGYTF
v_gene: TRBV5-4
j_gene: TRBJ1-2
d_gene: NA
abundance: few

CDR3nt: TGTGCCAGCAGCCGCGGACTAGCGGGGGAGGTGCAGTACTTC
CDR3aa: CASSRGLAGEVQYF
v_gene: TRBV9
j_gene: TRBJ2-7
d_gene: TRBD2
abundance: NA

CDR3nt: TGTGCCAGCACTCTCTCGACAAGCTTCTGCTTC
CDR3aa: CASTLSTSFCF
v_gene: TRBV18
j_gene: TRBJ2-7
d_gene: NA
abundance: NA

CDR3nt: TGTGCCAGCTCTCCGGACAGCCCAAACTATGGCTACACCTTC
CDR3aa: CASSPDSPNYGYTF
v_gene: TRBV18
j_gene: TRBJ1-2
d_gene: NA
abundance: once

CDR3nt: TGTGCCAGCACCGCGCGCAATGAGCAGTTCTTC
CDR3aa: CASTARNEQFF
v_gene: TRBV6-5
j_gene: TRBJ2-1
d_gene: NA
abundance: NA

CDR3nt: TGTGCCACCATTCAACAGGGATCCACTGAAGCTTTCTTT
CDR3aa: CATIQQGSTEAFF
v_gene: TRBV24-1
j_gene: TRBJ1-1
d_gene: NA
abundance: NA

CDR3nt: TGTGCTAGTGGTTTGGGAGGGAAAAATGAGCAGTTCTTC
CDR3aa: CASGLGGKNEQFF
v_gene: TRBV12-5
j_gene: TRBJ2-1
d_gene: NA
abundance: once

CDR3nt: TGTGCCAGCAGCCAGGACAGGGGATGGAGCACTGAAGCTTTCTTT
CDR3aa: CASSQDRGWSTEAFF
v_gene: TRBV14
j_gene: TRBJ1-1
d_gene: TRBD1
abundance: NA

CDR3nt: TGCGCCAGCAGCTTGGGGGCCACTAGCGTGGCAGATACGCAGTATTTT
CDR3aa: CASSLGATSVADTQYF
v_gene: TRBV5-1
j_gene: TRBJ2-3
d_gene: TRBD2
abundance: NA

CDR3nt: TGTGCCACCAGGATCTCTAGCGGGGGTGGCACCGGGGAGCTGTTTTTT
CDR3aa: CATRISSGGGTGELFF
v_gene: TRBV15
j_gene: TRBJ2-2
d_gene: TRBD2
abundance: NA